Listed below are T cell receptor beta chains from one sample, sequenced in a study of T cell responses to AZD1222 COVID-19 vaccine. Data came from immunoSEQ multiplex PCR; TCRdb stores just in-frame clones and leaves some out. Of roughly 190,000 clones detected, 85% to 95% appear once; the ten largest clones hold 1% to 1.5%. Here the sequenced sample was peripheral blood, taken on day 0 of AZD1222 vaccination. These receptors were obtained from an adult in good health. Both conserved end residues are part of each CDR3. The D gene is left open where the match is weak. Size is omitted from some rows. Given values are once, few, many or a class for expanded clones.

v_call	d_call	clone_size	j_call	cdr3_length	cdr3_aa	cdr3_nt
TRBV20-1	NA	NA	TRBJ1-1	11	CSARMNTEAFF	TGCAGTGCTCGGATGAACACTGAAGCTTTCTTT
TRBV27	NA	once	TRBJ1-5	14	CASSFGAGNQPQHF	TGTGCCAGCAGTTTTGGGGCCGGCAATCAGCCCCAGCATTTT
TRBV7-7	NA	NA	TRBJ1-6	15	CASSFRPTKGSPLHF	TGTGCCAGCAGCTTCCGCCCGACTAAGGGATCACCCCTCCACTTT
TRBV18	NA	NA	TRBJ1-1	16	CASSPRLLGGNTEAFF	TGTGCCAGCTCACCACGTCTACTCGGCGGGAACACTGAAGCTTTCTTT
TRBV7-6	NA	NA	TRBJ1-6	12	CASSPLQAPLHF	TGTGCCAGCAGCCCCTTACAGGCACCCCTCCACTTT
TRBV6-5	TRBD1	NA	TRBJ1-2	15	CASSYSDRGSYGYTF	TGTGCCAGCAGTTACTCGGACAGGGGATCCTATGGCTACACCTTC
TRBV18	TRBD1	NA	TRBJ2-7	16	CASSPVLGQASYEQYF	TGTGCCAGCTCACCGGTCCTGGGACAGGCCTCCTACGAGCAGTACTTC
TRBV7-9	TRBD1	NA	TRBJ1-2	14	CASSYRTGDYGYTF	TGTGCCAGCAGCTACCGGACAGGGGACTATGGCTACACCTTC
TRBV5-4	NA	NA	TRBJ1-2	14	CASSPNTENYGYTF	TGTGCCAGCAGCCCCAACACAGAGAACTATGGCTACACCTTC
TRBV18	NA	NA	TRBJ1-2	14	CASSPPPQGYGYTF	TGTGCCAGCTCACCCCCCCCGCAGGGCTATGGCTACACCTTC
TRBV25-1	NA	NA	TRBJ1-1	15	CASSQTGVSGTEAFF	TGTGCCAGCAGTCAGACCGGGGTAAGCGGCACTGAAGCTTTCTTT
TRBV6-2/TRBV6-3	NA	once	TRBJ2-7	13	CASSPGRRNEQYF	TGTGCCAGCAGTCCGGGACGACGAAACGAGCAGTACTTC
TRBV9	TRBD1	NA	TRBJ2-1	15	CASSVGTGSSDEQFF	TGTGCCAGCAGCGTAGGGACAGGATCTTCGGATGAGCAGTTCTTC
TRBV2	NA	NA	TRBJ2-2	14	CASSPKVKGGELFF	TGTGCCAGCAGTCCCAAGGTGAAGGGCGGGGAGCTGTTTTTT
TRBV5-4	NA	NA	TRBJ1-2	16	CASSLGGSTGKYGYTF	TGTGCCAGCAGCTTGGGGGGAAGTACAGGGAAGTATGGCTACACCTTC
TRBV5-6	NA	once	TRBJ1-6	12	CASRWGVSPLHF	TGTGCCAGCAGGTGGGGGGTATCACCCCTCCACTTT
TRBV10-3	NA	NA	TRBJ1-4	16	CAISESQGRFGEKLFF	TGTGCCATCAGTGAGTCCCAGGGGCGGTTTGGTGAAAAACTGTTTTTT
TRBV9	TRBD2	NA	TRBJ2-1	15	CASSPASGGADEQFF	TGTGCCAGCAGCCCCGCCAGCGGGGGGGCCGATGAGCAGTTCTTC
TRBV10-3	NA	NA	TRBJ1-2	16	CAIRGEARDRGYGYTF	TGTGCCATCAGGGGGGAGGCCAGAGATAGAGGGTATGGCTACACCTTC
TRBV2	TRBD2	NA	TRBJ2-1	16	CASLFPTSADNNEQFF	TGTGCCAGCTTGTTCCCGACTAGCGCGGATAACAATGAGCAGTTCTTC
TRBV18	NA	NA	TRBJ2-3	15	CASSSGGRVTDTQYF	TGTGCCAGCTCCTCCGGGGGCAGGGTCACAGATACGCAGTATTTT
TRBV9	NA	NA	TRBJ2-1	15	CASSVYGSSYNEQFF	TGTGCCAGCAGCGTATATGGTAGCTCCTACAATGAGCAGTTCTTC
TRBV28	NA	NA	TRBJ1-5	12	CASRGGYQPQHF	TGTGCCAGCAGAGGGGGGTATCAGCCCCAGCATTTT
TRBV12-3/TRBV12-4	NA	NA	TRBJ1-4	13	CASMWRLSEKLFF	TGTGCCAGCATGTGGCGGCTTAGTGAAAAACTGTTTTTT
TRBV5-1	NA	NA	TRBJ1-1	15	CASSGEDSLNTEAFF	TGCGCCAGCAGCGGAGAGGACAGCTTGAACACTGAAGCTTTCTTT
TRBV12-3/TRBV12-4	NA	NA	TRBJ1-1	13	CASSVIQRGEAFF	TGTGCCAGCAGTGTTATCCAGCGAGGTGAAGCTTTCTTT